Following are 4 T cell receptor beta chains from one sample sequenced in a study of regulatory T cells in long-lasting Graves disease. As for time point: newly diagnosed GD, antithyroid drugs for less than 3 months. Extracted RNA from PBMCs served as the source of the TCR library. In building TCR beta libraries, iRepertoire HTBI primers were used together with Arm-PCR of CDR3 regions. MiXCR, run by TCRdb on the multiplex PCR reads, gives a single entry per CDR3 protein. The table records fewer than 550,000 distinct CDR3 sequences, roughly 15% of them present only once. The same data also contributed to another study, on T cells in Graves' hyperthyroidism and ophthalmopathy.

Sequencing was performed on peripheral blood mononuclear cells (PBMCs), taken at new diagnosis, from a patient treated with antithyroid drugs. Receptor source: a woman younger than 35 with Graves disease.

This clonotype was picked up many times. The V and J genes are TRBV7-3 and TRBJ2-6; D remains unclear. The germline V and J ends were trimmed by 6 bases and 4 bases, with 7 bases remaining between them. Germline V gene data show CDR1 as SGHTA and CDR2 as FQGTGA. The CDR3 spans 13 residues. The CDR3 DNA is TGTGCCAGCAGAAAGACAGGGGCCAACGTCCTGACTTTC. Translating gives CASRKTGANVLTF. Full variable domain (missing parts from reference TRBV7-3 and TRBJ2-6): GAGVSQTPSNKVTEKGKYVELRCDPISGHTALYWYRQSLGQGPEFLIYFQGTGAADDSGLPNDRFFAVRPEGSVSTLKIQRTERGDSAVYLCASRKTGANVLTFGAGSRLTVL.

This clonotype was counted between two and nine times. The genes are TRBV5-1 and TRBJ2-7; D not resolved. Trimming removed 8 bases from V and 0 bases from J, with 12 bases in between. Looked up from germline, CDR1 is SGHRS and CDR2 is YFSETQ. CDR3 length: 13 residues. CDR3 amino acids: CASRPDHSYEQYF. CDR3 DNA sequence: TGCGCCAGTCGACCTGACCACTCCTACGAGCAGTACTTC. Supplemented by reference TRBV5-1 and TRBJ2-7, the full variable domain reads KAGVTQTPRYLIKTRGQQVTLSCSPISGHRSVSWYQQTPGQGLQFLFEYFSETQRNKGNFPGRFSGRQFSNSRSEMNVSTLELGDSALYLCASRPDHSYEQYFGPGTRLTVT.

This clonotype has at least ten counts. The V gene is TRBV28, the J gene TRBJ2-1; D gene ambiguous. Trimming cost V 4 bases and J 5 bases, with 3 bases left between them. The CDR3 covers 11 residues. Looked up from germline, CDR1 is MDHEN and CDR2 is SYDVKM. The CDR3 sequence is CASSSDNEQFF. The CDR3 DNA reads TGTGCCAGCAGTTCCGACAATGAGCAGTTCTTC.

This clonotype was detected many times. This chain connects TRBV5-1 to TRBJ2-6, with unresolved D. The CDR3 totals 14 residues. V was clipped by 6 bases and J by 4 bases, with 11 bases between them. Per the germline V gene, CDR1 is SGHRS and CDR2 is YFSETQ. CDR3: CASTRNAGANVLTF. CDR3 sequence (DNA): TGCGCCAGCACCCGTAATGCGGGGGCCAACGTCCTGACTTTC.